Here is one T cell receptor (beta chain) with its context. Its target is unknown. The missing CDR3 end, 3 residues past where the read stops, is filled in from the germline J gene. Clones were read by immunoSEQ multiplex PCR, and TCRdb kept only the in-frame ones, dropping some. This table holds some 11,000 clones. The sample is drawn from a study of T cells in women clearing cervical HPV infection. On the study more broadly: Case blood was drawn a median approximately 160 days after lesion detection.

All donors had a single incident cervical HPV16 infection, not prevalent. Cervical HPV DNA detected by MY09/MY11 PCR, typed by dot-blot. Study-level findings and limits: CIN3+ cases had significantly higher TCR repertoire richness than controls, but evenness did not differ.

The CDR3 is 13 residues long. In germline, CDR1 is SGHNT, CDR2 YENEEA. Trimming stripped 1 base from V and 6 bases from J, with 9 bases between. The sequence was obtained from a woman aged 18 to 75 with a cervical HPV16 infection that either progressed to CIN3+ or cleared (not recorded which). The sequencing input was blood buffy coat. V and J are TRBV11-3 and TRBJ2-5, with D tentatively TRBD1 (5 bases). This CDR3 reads CASSLGREQTQYF. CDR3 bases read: TGTGCCAGCAGCTTAGGCAGGGAACAGACC.